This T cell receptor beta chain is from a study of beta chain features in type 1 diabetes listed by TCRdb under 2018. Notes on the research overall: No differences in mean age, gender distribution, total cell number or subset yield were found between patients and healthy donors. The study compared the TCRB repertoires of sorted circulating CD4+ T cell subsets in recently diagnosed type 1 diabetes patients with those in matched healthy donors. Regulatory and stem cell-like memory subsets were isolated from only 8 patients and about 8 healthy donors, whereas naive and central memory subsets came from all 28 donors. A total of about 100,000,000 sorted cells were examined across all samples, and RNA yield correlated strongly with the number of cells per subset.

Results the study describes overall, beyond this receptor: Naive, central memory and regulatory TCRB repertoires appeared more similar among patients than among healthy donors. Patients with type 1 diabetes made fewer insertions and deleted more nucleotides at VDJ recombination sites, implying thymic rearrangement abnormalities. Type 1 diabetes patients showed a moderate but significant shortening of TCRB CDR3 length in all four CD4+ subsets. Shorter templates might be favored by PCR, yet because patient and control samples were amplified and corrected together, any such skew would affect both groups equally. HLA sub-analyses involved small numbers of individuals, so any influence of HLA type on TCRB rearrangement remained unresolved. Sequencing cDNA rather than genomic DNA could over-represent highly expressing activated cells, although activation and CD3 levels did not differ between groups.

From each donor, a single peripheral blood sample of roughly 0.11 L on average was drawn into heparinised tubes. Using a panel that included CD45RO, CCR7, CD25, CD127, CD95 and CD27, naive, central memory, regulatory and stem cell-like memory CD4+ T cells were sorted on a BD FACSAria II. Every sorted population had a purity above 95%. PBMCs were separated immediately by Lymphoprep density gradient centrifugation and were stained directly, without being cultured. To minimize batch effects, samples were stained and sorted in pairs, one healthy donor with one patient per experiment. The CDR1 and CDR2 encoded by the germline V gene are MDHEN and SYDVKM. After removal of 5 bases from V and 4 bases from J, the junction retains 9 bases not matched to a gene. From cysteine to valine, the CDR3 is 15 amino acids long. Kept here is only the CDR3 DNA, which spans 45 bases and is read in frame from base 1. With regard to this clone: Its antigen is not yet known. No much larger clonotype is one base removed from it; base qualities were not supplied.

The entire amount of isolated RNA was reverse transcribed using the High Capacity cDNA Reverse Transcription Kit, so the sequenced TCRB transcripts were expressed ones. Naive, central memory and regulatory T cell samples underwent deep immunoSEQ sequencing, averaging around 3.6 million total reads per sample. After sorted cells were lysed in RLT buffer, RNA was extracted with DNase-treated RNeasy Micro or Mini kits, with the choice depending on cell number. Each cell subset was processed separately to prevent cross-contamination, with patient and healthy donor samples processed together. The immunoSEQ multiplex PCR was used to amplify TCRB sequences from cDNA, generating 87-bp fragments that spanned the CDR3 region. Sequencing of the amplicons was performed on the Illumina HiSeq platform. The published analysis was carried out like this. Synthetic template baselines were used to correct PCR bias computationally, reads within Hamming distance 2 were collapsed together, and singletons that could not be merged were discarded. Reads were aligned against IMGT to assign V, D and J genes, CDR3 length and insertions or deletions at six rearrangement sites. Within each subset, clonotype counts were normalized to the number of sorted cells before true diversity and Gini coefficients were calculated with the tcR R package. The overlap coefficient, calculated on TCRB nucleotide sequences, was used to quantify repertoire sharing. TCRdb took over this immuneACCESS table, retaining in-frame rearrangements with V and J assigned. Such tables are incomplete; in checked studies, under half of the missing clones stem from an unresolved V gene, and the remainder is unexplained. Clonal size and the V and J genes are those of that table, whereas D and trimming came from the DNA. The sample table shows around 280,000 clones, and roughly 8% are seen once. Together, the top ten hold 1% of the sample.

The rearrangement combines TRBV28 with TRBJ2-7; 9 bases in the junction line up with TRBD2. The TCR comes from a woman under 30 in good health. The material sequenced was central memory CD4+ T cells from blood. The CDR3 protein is CASSPSGGGAYEQYV. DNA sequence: TGTGCCAGCAGTCCTAGCGGCGGGGGGGCTTACGAGCAGTACGTC.